These 5 T cell receptor beta chains came from one sample sequenced in a study of T cell responses to AZD1222 COVID-19 vaccine. Sequencing used immunoSEQ multiplex PCR; TCRdb keeps in-frame clones, though not all of them. The table records around 140,000 clones, 75% to 85% of them present only once. Source: peripheral blood, taken 28 days after the second dose of the MenACWY control vaccine. All receptors come from an adult who received the MenACWY meningococcal vaccine as a control.

The V and J genes are TRBV29-1 and TRBJ1-1, with TRBD1 matching 7 bases. V was pared by 5 bases and J by 1 base, with 7 bases of the junction left unmatched. The CDR3 consists of 14 residues. Germline assignment: CDR1 SQVTM and CDR2 ANQGSEA. The CDR3 sequence is CSVRQGERNTEAFF. DNA for the CDR3: TGCAGCGTTCGTCAGGGGGAGAGGAACACTGAAGCTTTCTTT. Drawing the rest from reference TRBV29-1 and TRBJ1-1, the complete variable domain is SAVISQKPSRDICQRGTSLTIQCQVDSQVTMMFWYRQQPGQSLTLIATANQGSEATYESGFVIDKFPISRPNLTFSTLTVSNMSPEDSSIYLCSVRQGERNTEAFFGQGTRLTVV.

This clone occurred once. V is TRBV5-3 and J is TRBJ2-7, with 7 nucleotides matching TRBD1. Being an ORF, TRBV5-3 has a function that is uncertain. J gave up 4 bases and V 0 bases, and 7 bases lay outside the gene matches. The CDR3 is 15 amino acids. CDR3 bases: TGTGCCAGAAGCTTGGCCCAGGGGGAGTTTTACGAGCAGTACGTC. It specifies CARSLAQGEFYEQYV.

The V and J genes are TRBV3-1 (or the pseudogene TRBV3-2) and TRBJ2-1; D is unclear. CDR1 is LGHDT and CDR2 is YNNKEL in the germline V gene (reference sequence). The CDR3 is 13 residues long. V lost 1 base and J lost 7, with 8 bases in between. The CDR3 protein is CASSQAVSNEQFF. DNA of the CDR3: TGTGCCAGCAGCCAAGCTGTTTCGAATGAGCAGTTCTTC.

Note on this clone: The junction does not match germline at one end; this may be a read error. This rearrangement joins TRBV19 to TRBJ1-2, with 7 bases that match TRBD1. Per the germline V gene, CDR1 is LNHDA and CDR2 is SQIVND (reference sequence). This CDR3 has 14 amino acids. Here the CDR3 DNA reads TGTGCCAGTATCGACAGGGCATCTAATTATGGCTACACCTTC. Translation: CASIDRASNYGYTF.

This chain links TRBV15 with TRBJ2-3; D ambiguous. The CDR3 sequence is 16 residues long. With 0 bases removed from V and 2 bases from J, the gap between germline ends came to 12 bases. The germline CDR1 and CDR2 sequences are LNHNV and YYDKDF (reference sequence). In DNA, the CDR3 is TGTGCCACCAGCAGAGATCTTGGGTTCCCCACAGATACGCAGTATTTT. Translating it yields CATSRDLGFPTDTQYF.